The 27 T cell receptor beta chains reported below all come from one sample, sequenced in a study of blood T cell repertoires in COVID-19. Here immunoSEQ multiplex PCR was the method, and the copy in TCRdb shows in-frame clones only, minus some. The repertoire holds 150,000 to 200,000 clones, approximately 80% seen once, with about 6% in the top ten. The sample comprised PBMCs or T cells enriched from blood (not recorded which). The receptors were sampled from a man aged 40-49 years who had recovered from COVID-19.

The chain recombines TRBV6-5 with TRBJ2-5, with TRBD1 matching over 7 bases. Germline V lookup: CDR1 MNHEY, CDR2 SVGAGI. The CDR3 sequence is 13 residues long. Trimming cost V 8 bases and J 3 bases; bases outside gene matches: 6. Here the CDR3 reads CASLQGLKETQYF. DNA of the CDR3: TGTGCCAGCCTACAGGGGCTTAAAGAGACCCAGTACTTC.

The V call is TRBV9, the J call TRBJ1-2, with TRBD1 matching 7 bases. The CDR3 totals 14 residues. V was clipped by 3 bases and J by 6 bases; unmatched bases: 8. Germline CDR1 and CDR2: SGDLS and YYNGEE. The CDR3: CASSGSQGINGYTF. The DNA for the CDR3 is TGTGCCAGCAGCGGATCACAGGGGATTAATGGCTACACCTTC.

This clone came up once. V is TRBV6-5 and J is TRBJ2-7, with TRBD1 matching 10 bases. The junction had 4 bases not matched to a gene; V was cut back by 8 bases and J by 3 bases. Germline CDR1 and CDR2: MNHEY and SVGAGI. This CDR3 region has 13 residues. CDR3 sequence (DNA): TGTGCCAGCTCAAGGGACAGGGGCTACGAGCAGTACGTC. Its translation: CASSRDRGYEQYV.

This clone was seen only a few times. The rearrangement links TRBV3-1 (or the pseudogene TRBV3-2) to TRBJ1-5; 8 bases agree with TRBD1. CDR3 length: 17 residues. The germline CDR1 and CDR2 sequences are LGHDT and YNNKEL (reference sequence). V lost 1 base, J lost 5 bases, and 10 bases stayed unmatched. CDR3: CASSQGSGRGLDQPQHF. The CDR3 nucleotides are TGTGCCAGCAGCCAAGGATCAGGCAGGGGGCTCGATCAGCCCCAGCATTTT.

The chain carries TRBV11-2 and TRBJ2-2; TRBD2 aligns across 9 bases. This CDR3 contains 17 residues. Unmatched junction bases numbered 13, after V lost 4 bases and J lost 7 bases. Germline V gives CDR1 SGHAT, CDR2 FQNNGV. In nucleotides, the CDR3 is TGTGCCAGCAGCTCGTGGTCAGCGGGGGGCCGGGGCGGGGAGCTGTTTTTT. It codes for CASSSWSAGGRGGELFF.

This clone was counted between two and nine times. V and J are TRBV30 and TRBJ1-5; 8 nucleotides line up with TRBD1. Losses at the gene ends were 2 bases for V and 7 bases for J; bases not matched to a gene: 13. Germline V gene data show CDR1 as GTSNPN and CDR2 as SVGIG (reference sequence). This CDR3 is built from 16 residues. CDR3 sequence: CAWSPKTGARRQPQHF. CDR3 sequence (DNA): TGTGCCTGGAGTCCTAAGACAGGGGCCCGGAGGCAGCCCCAGCATTTT.

CDR3 coding DNA: TGTGCCAGCAGTCCCGGGACTCAGGATGAGCAGTTCTTC. This sequence encodes CASSPGTQDEQFF. This chain connects TRBV27 to TRBJ2-1; perhaps TRBD2 as D (6 bases). CDR1 is MNHEY and CDR2 is SMNVEV in the germline V gene (reference sequence). The length of the CDR3 is 13 residues. Between the trimmed V and J ends, which lost 5 bases and 8 bases, there was a span of 13 bases.

The chain has TRBV19 and TRBJ1-1; D might be TRBD1 (5 bases). The CDR3 extends over 16 amino acids. The V gene lost 3 bases and the J gene lost 0 bases, with 14 bases spanning the gap. Germline V CDR1 and CDR2: LNHDA, SQIVND (reference sequence). Written as DNA, the CDR3 is TGTGCCAGTAGTATCTCAGGGTGGGGAATGAACACTGAAGCTTTCTTT. Translating it yields CASSISGWGMNTEAFF.

This chain links TRBV6-5 with TRBJ1-1; D call uncertain. The germline CDR1 and CDR2 sequences are MNHEY and SVGAGI. The CDR3 is 14 amino acids. V was cut by 8 bases and J by 0 bases, with 13 bases left in between. CDR3 sequence (DNA): TGTGCCAGCGCCCGTGGAGGGATGAACACTGAAGCTTTCTTT. As protein: CASARGGMNTEAFF.

The chain uses TRBV27 and TRBJ1-2, with 12 bases identical to TRBD1. Germline V lookup: CDR1 MNHEY, CDR2 SMNVEV (reference sequence). The junction had 13 bases not matched to a gene; V was cut back by 0 bases and J by 5 bases. The CDR3 loop spans 19 amino acids. The CDR3, as DNA: TGTGCCAGCAGTTTATCCCGCCGCGGGACAGGGGGCCGGGTTTATGGCTACACCTTC. This translates into CASSLSRRGTGGRVYGYTF.

V gene TRBV15 combines with J gene TRBJ2-3; possible D gene TRBD2, 5 bases. Trimming pared 8 bases from V and 7 bases from J, leaving 25 bases between. Germline lookup yields CDR1 LNHNV and CDR2 YYDKDF (reference sequence). This CDR3 region has 16 residues. CDR3 sequence (DNA): TGTGCCACCCCCCGCCGAGCAGCAAGGAGCGGCAATACGCAGTATTTT. Residues: CATPRRAARSGNTQYF.

The chain recombines TRBV25-1 with TRBJ1-6; tentative D call: TRBD1 (5 bases). Germline V gives CDR1 MGHDK, CDR2 SYGVNS. The CDR3 loop spans 17 amino acids. Between the trimmed V and J ends, which lost 6 bases and 7 bases, there was a span of 22 bases. DNA for the CDR3: TGTGCCAGCAGAGAGACCGGGACTGGGGATCAGAATTCACCCCTCCACTTT. Translating it yields CASRETGTGDQNSPLHF. The complete variable domain, with remaining parts taken from reference TRBV25-1 and TRBJ1-6, reads EADIYQTPRYLVIGTGKKITLECSQTMGHDKMYWYQQDPGMELHLIHYSYGVNSTEKGDLSSESTVSRIRTEHFPLTLESARPSHTSQYLCASRETGTGDQNSPLHFGNGTRLTVT.

V gene TRBV7-3 combines with J gene TRBJ2-1; 8 nucleotides agree with TRBD2. There are 13 residues in the CDR3. Trimming cost V 5 bases and J 10 bases; bases outside gene matches: 7. Germline loops: CDR1 SGHTA, CDR2 FQGTGA. CDR3 protein: CASSPGGAGEQFF. The CDR3 nucleotides are TGTGCCAGCAGCCCCGGGGGGGCCGGAGAGCAGTTCTTC.

The CDR3 region is CASSPQGWTNEKLFF. Written as DNA, the CDR3 is TGTGCCAGCAGCCCCCAGGGATGGACTAATGAAAAACTGTTTTTT. The chain recombines TRBV7-9 with TRBJ1-4; a weak D match, TRBD1 (5 bases). V lost 5 bases to trimming and J lost 2 bases, with 12 bases between them. The CDR3 is made up of 15 amino acids. Germline-derived CDR1 and CDR2 are SEHNR and FQNEAQ (reference sequence).

This rearrangement joins TRBV5-1 to TRBJ1-5; D is perhaps TRBD1 (6 bases). The CDR3 runs 15 residues. V lost 5 bases and J lost 2, with 14 bases in between. Germline V lookup: CDR1 SGHRS, CDR2 YFSETQ. DNA of the CDR3: TGCGCCAGCAGTCTGGACAGTGGGGGCAATCAGCCCCAGCATTTT. This translates into CASSLDSGGNQPQHF. Complete variable domain (other parts from reference TRBV5-1 and TRBJ1-5): KAGVTQTPRYLIKTRGQQVTLSCSPISGHRSVSWYQQTPGQGLQFLFEYFSETQRNKGNFPGRFSGRQFSNSRSEMNVSTLELGDSALYLCASSLDSGGNQPQHFGDGTRLSIL.

The rearrangement links TRBV9 to TRBJ2-3; 7 bases match TRBD2. There are 15 residues in the CDR3. Germline trimming cut 0 bases from V and 5 bases from J; bases unmatched to any gene: 6. The V gene's germline CDR1 is SGDLS and CDR2 YYNGEE. CDR3 amino acids: CASSVGGLRGDTQYF. The CDR3 DNA follows: TGTGCCAGCAGCGTAGGGGGACTACGGGGAGATACGCAGTATTTT.

The chain carries TRBV2 and TRBJ2-1, with D possibly TRBD2 on 6 matching bases. The CDR3 loop spans 16 amino acids. V was shortened by 6 bases and J by 7 bases, with 22 bases between the two germline ends. Germline lookup yields CDR1 SNHLY and CDR2 FYNNEI. CDR3 DNA sequence: TGTGCCAGCAGGGAATCGTCCGGGACTCAGAGGAATGAGCAGTTCTTC. Translated: CASRESSGTQRNEQFF.

V usage is TRBV19 and J usage is TRBJ1-3, with 7 bases aligning to TRBD1. V lost 6 bases, J lost 0 bases, and 5 bases stayed unmatched. This CDR3 contains 15 residues. Germline V CDR1 and CDR2: LNHDA, SQIVND (reference sequence). CDR3 coding DNA: TGTGCCAGTAGCCGACAGGGAAACTCTGGAAACACCATATATTTT. Its translation: CASSRQGNSGNTIYF.

CDR3 sequence reads: CAISGPDSEAFF. The CDR3 DNA reads TGTGCCATCAGTGGCCCGGACAGTGAAGCTTTCTTT. The chain has TRBV10-3 and TRBJ1-1, with a possible D match to TRBD1 (6 bases). V lost 4 bases and J lost 7, with 10 bases in between. Germline assignment: CDR1 ENHRY and CDR2 SYGVKD. The CDR3 has 12 residues.

This clone was observed a few times. V is TRBV7-9 and J is TRBJ1-1; 7 bases are shared with TRBD1. J lost 4 bases, V lost 2 bases, and 1 base had no gene match. CDR1 SEHNR and CDR2 FQNEAQ come from the germline V gene (reference sequence). This CDR3 is 13 amino acids long. CDR3 DNA: TGTGCCAGCAGCTTATACAGGGGCACTGAAGCTTTCTTT. The encoded protein is CASSLYRGTEAFF.

The V and J genes are TRBV11-2 and TRBJ2-1; TRBD1 might be the D (5 bases). Germline V CDR1 and CDR2: SGHAT, FQNNGV. CDR3 length: 14 residues. V was cut by 10 bases and J by 1 base, with 14 bases left in between. The CDR3 DNA reads as TGTGCCATCCGCTGGGGCGATTCCTACAATGAGCAGTTCTTC. Translated, it gives CAIRWGDSYNEQFF.

The chain links TRBV24-1 to TRBJ2-7; D is unclear. The V gene lost 3 bases and the J gene lost 2 bases, with 19 bases spanning the gap. Germline CDR1 is KGHDR and CDR2 is SFDVKD. The CDR3 is made up of 17 amino acids. The CDR3 region has the DNA TGTGCCACCAGTGATACAAGACAAGGCCTATTAGCCTACGAGCAGTACGTC. Translation gives CATSDTRQGLLAYEQYV.

This clone has only a few counts. The CDR3 spells CASSVGGRLTESTDTQYF. Here the CDR3 DNA reads TGTGCCAGCAGCGTAGGAGGTCGCCTTACTGAGAGCACAGATACGCAGTATTTT. The chain uses TRBV9 and TRBJ2-3; D ambiguous. Germline V gene data show CDR1 as SGDLS and CDR2 as YYNGEE. The length of the CDR3 is 18 residues. V lost 0 bases, J lost 0 bases, and 17 bases lay in between.

This chain joins TRBV7-8 and TRBJ1-2; tentatively, D is TRBD1 (6 bases). The germline CDR1 and CDR2 sequences are SGHVS and FQNEAQ. Trimming took 5 bases from V and 8 from J, leaving 18 bases between them. This CDR3 spans 14 amino acids. The DNA for the CDR3 is TGTGCCAGCAGCCCGTCGGGGGGCCCACGAGGCTACACCTTC. It encodes CASSPSGGPRGYTF. The full variable domain, rest sourced from reference TRBV7-8 and TRBJ1-2, is GAGVSQSPRYKVAKRGQDVALRCDPISGHVSLFWYQQALGQGPEFLTYFQNEAQLDKSGLPSDRFFAERPEGSVSTLKIQRTQQEDSAVYLCASSPSGGPRGYTFGSGTRLTVV.

The chain uses TRBV19 and TRBJ1-2; 10 nucleotides match TRBD1. The V segment lost 9 bases and the J segment 3 bases; nucleotides outside the gene matches: 16. The CDR3 runs to 17 residues. Germline assignment: CDR1 LNHDA and CDR2 SQIVND (reference sequence). In nucleotides, the CDR3 is TGTGCCAGCTTCGACCACCTTCGACAGGGGGCACACTATGGCTACACCTTC. Amino acid sequence: CASFDHLRQGAHYGYTF.

This chain links TRBV9 with TRBJ1-2; 9 nucleotides align to TRBD1. V lost 4 bases to trimming and J lost 3 bases; unmatched junction nucleotides: 7. CDR3 size: 15 residues. Per the germline V gene, CDR1 is SGDLS and CDR2 is YYNGEE. The CDR3 DNA is TGTGCCAGCAGCTCCTCGGGACAGGGAGACTATGGCTACACCTTC. This encodes CASSSSGQGDYGYTF.

This sequence joins TRBV6-5 and TRBJ2-2, with 7 positions matching TRBD2. The CDR3 consists of 14 residues. Per germline, CDR1 MNHEY and CDR2 SVGAGI. V was clipped by 4 bases and J by 6 bases; unmatched bases: 5. CDR3 loop: CASSSGGISGELFF. The CDR3, as DNA: TGTGCCAGCAGTTCCGGGGGGATCTCCGGGGAGCTGTTTTTT.